The 25 T cell receptor beta chains given below trace back to one sample, sequenced in a study of identical twins. TCRdb passed the 5' RACE reads through MiXCR, listing each CDR3 protein once. This table holds fewer than 450,000 distinct CDR3 sequences, around 9.7% found once. Material for sequencing was naive T cells sorted from blood. Receptors were obtained from a woman between 45 and 65 years old in good health.

This clonotype was seen only a few times. The gene calls are TRBV5-6 and TRBJ2-3; D is uncertain. Germline V gene data show CDR1 as SGHDT and CDR2 as YYEEEE. Trimming left V 4 bases short and J 3 bases short, with 6 bases between. The CDR3 has 12 residues. CDR3 nucleotide sequence: TGTGCCAGCAGCCGGATTACAGATACGCAGTATTTT. This gives the protein CASSRITDTQYF.

This chain joins TRBV24-1 and TRBJ1-5; TRBD1 matches at 10 bases. The CDR3 is 15 amino acids. With V trimmed by 4 bases and J by 8 bases, 7 bases remained unmatched. CDR1 and CDR2 (germline): KGHDR, SFDVKD. Written as DNA, the CDR3 is TGTGCCACCAGTGACCGGGACAGGGGAGTGGAGCCCCAGCATTTT. This codes for CATSDRDRGVEPQHF.

This clonotype was seen at least ten times. The chain uses TRBV10-2 and TRBJ2-3; D gene unclear. The ends were cut back, 2 bases at V and 0 bases at J, with 6 bases in the middle. Germline V gene lookup returns CDR1 WSHSY and CDR2 SAAADI. The CDR3 has 14 amino acids. This chain's CDR3 is CASSEVLSTDTQYF. CDR3 nucleotide sequence: TGCGCCAGCAGTGAGGTCCTTAGCACAGATACGCAGTATTTT.

In its sample, this clonotype was seen many times. This chain links TRBV20-1 with TRBJ2-6, with D perhaps TRBD1 (6 bases). This CDR3 has 14 amino acids. The V and J ends lost 6 bases and 2 bases respectively, with 11 bases between them. Germline CDR1 is DFQATT and CDR2 is SNEGSKA (reference sequence). Written as DNA, the CDR3 is TGCAGTGCGTTGCAGGGGACTGGGGCCAACGTCCTGACTTTC. Protein: CSALQGTGANVLTF.

The chain couples TRBV11-3 to TRBJ2-1, with D possibly being TRBD2 (6 bases). Per the germline V gene, CDR1 is SGHNT and CDR2 is YENEEA. V lost 0 bases and J 6 bases, leaving 15 bases between the germline ends. This CDR3 spans 16 amino acids. CDR3 nucleotide sequence: TGTGCCAGCAGCTTAGATAGCGGACCCCGGCGCAATGAGCAGTTCTTC. It specifies CASSLDSGPRRNEQFF. Filled out from reference TRBV11-3 and TRBJ2-1, the complete variable domain reads EAGVVQSPRYKIIEKKQPVAFWCNPISGHNTLYWYLQNLGQGPELLIRYENEEAVDDSQLPKDRFSAERLKGVDSTLKIQPAELGDSAVYLCASSLDSGPRRNEQFFGPGTRLTVL.

Only a few counts were recorded for this clonotype. The chain carries TRBV12-3 or TRBV12-4 and TRBJ2-7; maybe TRBD2 (5 bases). The CDR3 is 12 residues long. V gave up 3 bases and J gave up 5 bases, with 8 bases separating them. This CDR3 is CASSFEGNEQYV. DNA of the CDR3: TGTGCCAGCAGTTTCGAGGGTAACGAGCAGTACGTC.

The chain has TRBV5-1 and TRBJ1-1; TRBD1 aligns across 7 bases. The CDR3 sequence is 18 residues long. Germline V gives CDR1 SGHRS, CDR2 YFSETQ. J gave up 0 bases and V 3 bases, and 14 bases lay outside the gene matches. Here the CDR3 reads CASSYPPGTASVNTEAFF. The CDR3 bases are TGCGCCAGCAGCTACCCTCCCGGGACAGCAAGCGTGAACACTGAAGCTTTCTTT.

The chain joins TRBV3-1 to TRBJ2-1; D may be TRBD2 (5 bases). Trimming took off 7 bases at V and 0 bases at J, with 13 bases between the two ends. Germline CDR1 is LGHDT and CDR2 is YNNKEL (reference sequence). The CDR3 is 15 amino acids. The CDR3 spells CASNRGLNSYNEQFF. The CDR3 DNA is TGTGCCAGCAACCGCGGGTTAAACTCCTACAATGAGCAGTTCTTC.

Only a few counts were recorded for this clonotype. The chain couples TRBV5-1 to TRBJ2-3, with 8 bases identical to TRBD2. V was pared by 4 bases and J by 4 bases, with 14 bases of the junction left unmatched. The CDR3 sequence is 17 residues long. Germline CDR1 reads SGHRS; CDR2 reads YFSETQ. The DNA for the CDR3 is TGCGCCAGCAGCCGGATGGCCAGCGGGAGAGGGGCAGATACGCAGTATTTT. Translated: CASSRMASGRGADTQYF. The complete variable domain, with remaining parts taken from reference TRBV5-1 and TRBJ2-3, reads KAGVTQTPRYLIKTRGQQVTLSCSPISGHRSVSWYQQTPGQGLQFLFEYFSETQRNKGNFPGRFSGRQFSNSRSEMNVSTLELGDSALYLCASSRMASGRGADTQYFGPGTRLTVL.

This clonotype was picked up a small number of times. The chain joins TRBV7-8 to TRBJ2-2; 8 positions match TRBD2. The CDR3 is 18 residues long. CDR1 is SGHVS and CDR2 is FQNEAQ in the germline V gene. Trimming took 1 base from V and 6 from J; bases not matched to a gene: 13. The CDR3 loop reads CASSLVVTGGINSGELFF. CDR3 bases: TGTGCCAGCAGCTTAGTAGTCACGGGGGGGATTAACTCCGGGGAGCTGTTTTTT.

Only a few counts were recorded for this clonotype. The rearrangement joins TRBV7-9 to TRBJ2-5; the D gene is possibly TRBD2 (5 bases). This CDR3 contains 13 residues. Germline CDR1 and CDR2: SEHNR and FQNEAQ (reference sequence). V gave up 5 bases and J gave up 5 bases, with 12 bases separating them. Written as DNA, the CDR3 is TGTGCCAGCAGCCTGGCAGCGGCGGAGACCCAGTACTTC. Its translation: CASSLAAAETQYF.

This clonotype was seen repeatedly, ten times or more. V is TRBV5-5 and J is TRBJ1-5; unclear D gene. V was cut by 0 bases and J by 11 bases, with 15 bases left in between. Germline loops: CDR1 SGHKS, CDR2 YYEKEE (reference sequence). The CDR3 covers 14 residues. Here the CDR3 DNA reads TGTGCCAGCAGCTTGGCGTCCGCCGGGTTGGCCCAGCATTTT. Amino acid sequence: CASSLASAGLAQHF.

This chain links TRBV6-1 with TRBJ1-2; TRBD1 aligns across 8 bases. The CDR3 has 14 residues. Trimming took 4 bases from V and 4 from J; bases not matched to a gene: 5. In germline, CDR1 is MNHNS, CDR2 SASEGT. The CDR3 DNA reads TGTGCCAGCAGTGTGAGGACAGGGTTCTATGGCTACACCTTC. It is translated as CASSVRTGFYGYTF.

The rearrangement uses TRBV3-1 and TRBJ2-1; 7 positions agree with TRBD2. This CDR3 is built from 15 residues. Germline V gene data show CDR1 as LGHDT and CDR2 as YNNKEL (reference sequence). Germline trimming cut 0 bases from V and 7 bases from J; bases unmatched to any gene: 6. For the CDR3, the DNA is TGTGCCAGCAGCCAAGACGGTGGGAGGGGTAATGAGCAGTTCTTC. It yields the protein CASSQDGGRGNEQFF.

A few counts support this clonotype. The V and J genes are TRBV3-1 and TRBJ1-2; no definite D call. Germline CDR1 and CDR2: LGHDT and YNNKEL (reference sequence). The length of the CDR3 is 14 residues. Trimming removed 0 bases at V and 2 bases at J, with 7 bases between. As DNA, the CDR3 is TGTGCCAGCAGCCAAGAACTAGGGAACTATGGCTACACCTTC. Translation: CASSQELGNYGYTF.

This clonotype came up a few times. This chain connects TRBV11-1 to TRBJ2-1; TRBD2 agrees at 11 bases. The germline CDR1 and CDR2 sequences are SGHAT and FQDESV (reference sequence). V gave up 5 bases and J gave up 5 bases; unmatched junction bases: 11. The CDR3 runs to 17 residues. The CDR3 region is CASSPRLAGYYDNEQFF. CDR3 nucleotide sequence: TGTGCCAGCAGCCCCAGACTAGCGGGATATTATGACAATGAGCAGTTCTTC.

This chain joins TRBV10-3 and TRBJ2-1; D uncertain. The CDR3 has 11 amino acids. Germline CDR1 ENHRY, CDR2 SYGVKD. V shed 6 bases and J shed 8 bases, with 8 bases lying between them. The CDR3 bases are TGTGCCATCAGGGACGGTTATGAGCAGTTCTTC. It specifies CAIRDGYEQFF.

This clonotype was detected ten times or more. The chain has TRBV5-5 and TRBJ1-4; D is unclear. The CDR3 runs 13 residues. Germline V lookup: CDR1 SGHKS, CDR2 YYEKEE (reference sequence). Between the trimmed V and J ends, which lost 5 bases and 8 bases, there was a span of 13 bases. The CDR3 DNA sequence: TGTGCCAGCAGTTTAGTATCCGGGGAAAAACTGTTTTTT. Translating gives CASSLVSGEKLFF.

Notes on this clonotype: A read error may be the cause here, since a much bigger clone is one base away. The chain links TRBV29-1 to TRBJ1-2; D is possibly TRBD1 (6 bases). V gave up 7 bases and J gave up 2 bases, with 20 bases separating them. Germline V lookup: CDR1 SQVTM, CDR2 ANQGSEA. The CDR3 consists of 15 residues. CDR3 coding DNA: TGCAGCGCCGGGACAAGGGGCGCCCAGAACTATGGCTACACCTTC. It specifies CSAGTRGAQNYGYTF.

This clonotype showed up many times. The chain links TRBV5-1 to TRBJ2-3, with 8 nucleotides matching TRBD2. From germline, CDR1 is SGHRS and CDR2 YFSETQ. V lost 4 bases to trimming and J lost 2 bases; unmatched junction nucleotides: 6. This CDR3 has 15 residues. CDR3 sequence (DNA): TGCGCCAGCAGCCGAATAGCGGGACCCACAGATACGCAGTATTTT. Translating gives CASSRIAGPTDTQYF.

This sequence joins TRBV6-1 and TRBJ1-5; D call uncertain. The germline V and J ends were trimmed by 5 bases and 3 bases, with 11 bases remaining between them. The CDR3 runs 14 residues. Germline-derived CDR1 and CDR2 are MNHNS and SASEGT. The CDR3 is CASSSLGNNQPQHF. In DNA, the CDR3 is TGTGCCAGCAGTTCATTGGGCAACAATCAGCCCCAGCATTTT.

This clonotype showed up just a few times. The chain combines TRBV3-1 with TRBJ2-7; no clear D gene. Trimming took off 3 bases at V and 4 bases at J, with 16 bases between the two ends. The CDR3 runs to 15 residues. Germline CDR1 reads LGHDT; CDR2 reads YNNKEL (reference sequence). The DNA for the CDR3 is TGTGCCAGCAGCCATTCTGGTCTGCCCCCTTACGAGCAGTACGTC. This translates into CASSHSGLPPYEQYV.

The genes are TRBV29-1 and TRBJ2-7; TRBD2 might be the D (6 bases). The V end lost 3 bases, the J end lost 5 bases, and 23 bases lay between the germline ends. CDR3 length equals 16 residues. Germline V gene sequence: CDR1 SQVTM, CDR2 ANQGSEA. The CDR3 DNA reads as TGCAGCGTTGAGGGTCTTCGGGGGAGGTCGCCGGACGAGCAGTACTTC. It is translated as CSVEGLRGRSPDEQYF.

This clonotype was seen repeatedly, ten times or more. The chain couples TRBV6-5 to TRBJ2-7; D perhaps matches TRBD1 (5 bases). Trimming stripped 6 bases from V and 6 bases from J, with 12 bases between. The germline V gene encodes CDR1 MNHEY and CDR2 SVGAGI. The CDR3 is made up of 12 amino acids. CDR3 in amino acids: CASSRQYGEQYF. The CDR3 nucleotides read TGTGCCAGCAGCCGACAGTACGGCGAGCAGTACTTC.

The V gene is TRBV3-1, the J gene TRBJ1-5; D perhaps matches TRBD1 (6 bases). Trimming left V 6 bases short and J 0 bases short, with 15 bases between. The CDR3 consists of 16 residues. CDR1 is LGHDT and CDR2 is YNNKEL in the germline V gene (reference sequence). CDR3 sequence (DNA): TGTGCCAGCAGTCCGGACAGTTACTATAGCAATCAGCCCCAGCATTTT. This gives the protein CASSPDSYYSNQPQHF.